Listed below are T cell receptor beta chains from one sample, sequenced in a study of blood T cell repertoires in COVID-19. Data came from immunoSEQ multiplex PCR; TCRdb stores just in-frame clones and leaves some out. The data hold about 120,000 clones, with 85% to 90% observed a single time. Sequencing was carried out using peripheral blood. The receptors here all came from a woman aged 70-85 years with acute or convalescent COVID-19. Both conserved end residues are part of each CDR3. Where a row states a size, it is once, few, many or the class of an expanded clone; other rows omit it.

V: TRBV30; size: few; J: TRBJ2-7; CDR3: CAWSVGTGGEQYF
V: TRBV7-2; size: .; J: TRBJ2-3; CDR3: CASSLIPGTDTQYF
V: TRBV28; size: .; J: TRBJ1-6; CDR3: CASSPPFDSPLHF
V: TRBV7-3; size: .; J: TRBJ2-7; CDR3: CASSLDRDADEQYF
V: TRBV2; size: .; J: TRBJ1-1; CDR3: CASSEGPTGVLEAFF
V: TRBV28; size: .; J: TRBJ1-1; CDR3: CASVVASWAEAFF
V: TRBV5-1; size: once; J: TRBJ2-5; CDR3: CASSWGTSGRQETQYF
V: TRBV4-2; size: .; J: TRBJ2-3; CDR3: CASRRAGGSTDTQYF
V: TRBV6-6; size: .; J: TRBJ1-3; CDR3: CASSYRHGSTGNTIYF
V: TRBV18; size: .; J: TRBJ1-6; CDR3: CASSEREGDSPLHF
V: TRBV5-5; size: once; J: TRBJ2-3; CDR3: CASLIGTVLTDTQYF
V: TRBV6-5; size: once; J: TRBJ1-1; CDR3: CASTRGGRVTEAFF
V: TRBV7-3; size: .; J: TRBJ2-3; CDR3: CASSSRQVSGGGPDTQYF
V: TRBV6-5; size: .; J: TRBJ2-7; CDR3: CASSYNGRGGHEQYF
V: TRBV12-3/TRBV12-4; size: .; J: TRBJ2-3; CDR3: CASSSSADTQYF
V: TRBV2; size: few; J: TRBJ2-7; CDR3: CASRAGQRISYEQYF
V: TRBV13; size: .; J: TRBJ1-5; CDR3: CASSLGQVNSNQPQHF
V: TRBV19; size: .; J: TRBJ1-2; CDR3: CASRESRDYGYTF
V: TRBV4-1; size: few; J: TRBJ2-1; CDR3: CASSPSGAHNEQFF
V: TRBV12-5; size: .; J: TRBJ2-3; CDR3: CASGLLGTSEDTQYF
V: TRBV19; size: .; J: TRBJ1-4; CDR3: CASSISGANEKLFF
V: TRBV5-1; size: .; J: TRBJ1-5; CDR3: CASSSGQDGQPQHF
V: TRBV24-1; size: .; J: TRBJ1-2; CDR3: CATSDSVGGLDGYTF
V: TRBV12-5; size: .; J: TRBJ1-5; CDR3: CASGTQEGQPQHF
V: TRBV5-6; size: .; J: TRBJ2-7; CDR3: CASSSTYEQYF
V: TRBV5-8; size: .; J: TRBJ1-2; CDR3: CASTQGIAYGYTF
V: TRBV5-1; size: .; J: TRBJ2-3; CDR3: CASSLVGGSTDTQYF
V: TRBV28; size: .; J: TRBJ1-1; CDR3: CASSHGGTNTEAFF
V: TRBV18; size: .; J: TRBJ1-2; CDR3: CASSPPNRGDYGYTF
V: TRBV14; size: .; J: TRBJ2-1; CDR3: CASSQDIFSYNEQFF
V: TRBV28; size: .; J: TRBJ1-6; CDR3: CASTPRGTGFNSPLHF
V: TRBV27; size: .; J: TRBJ1-5; CDR3: CASSSTGFPSNQPQHF
V: TRBV7-2; size: .; J: TRBJ2-5; CDR3: CASSWFSPETQYF
V: TRBV5-4; size: .; J: TRBJ2-3; CDR3: CASSLATSGGDTQYF
V: TRBV12-3/TRBV12-4; size: .; J: TRBJ1-2; CDR3: CASSQNLRRSPF
V: TRBV3-1/TRBV3-2; size: once; J: TRBJ1-2; CDR3: CASSQDTGFSGYTF
V: TRBV2; size: .; J: TRBJ2-1; CDR3: CATVGLAGGDEQFF
V: TRBV30; size: .; J: TRBJ1-1; CDR3: CASSQLNMNTEAFF
V: TRBV10-2; size: .; J: TRBJ1-3; CDR3: CASSRTGEASGNTIYF
V: TRBV9; size: .; J: TRBJ1-5; CDR3: CASSAGGTGGANQPQHF
V: TRBV30; size: once; J: TRBJ2-7; CDR3: CAWETSYEQYF